This T cell receptor beta chain was recovered during a study of control samples from healthy donors and cancer patients (TCRdb year 2020). Reading from cysteine to phenylalanine, the CDR3 counts 13 amino acids. Only the CDR3 DNA stays, 39 bases, in frame from base 1. CDR1 and CDR2 are read off the germline V gene as SGDLS and YYNGEE. The germline ends are 10 bases apart after V is trimmed by 4 bases and J by 3 bases. Preparation of the library involved the immunoSEQ multiplex PCR assay. Drawn from immuneACCESS, this table holds only the in-frame rearrangements with V and J called that TCRdb kept. Clones are partly lost; checked studies trace under half to an unresolved V gene and leave the rest unexplained. The sample contains around 99,000 clones, roughly 91% of them found a single time. The ten biggest clones cover roughly 15% of the sample. On this clone itself: What this receptor recognizes is not known. No base qualities exist here, and no much larger clone lies one base off it.

Sequenced sample: blood. The chain links TRBV9 with TRBJ1-1; matching of 6 bases hints at TRBD1 as the D gene. The sequence came from a woman aged 45 to 65 in good health. Read as DNA, the sequence is TGTGCCAGCAGCACAAACAGGGACACTGAAGCTTTCTTT. Its translation is CASSTNRDTEAFF.